The source of this T cell receptor beta chain is a study of cytotoxic CD8 clonotypes in ibrutinib-treated CLL. Method: immunoSEQ multiplex PCR; TCRdb's copy keeps in-frame clones and lacks some. The repertoire holds fewer than 150,000 clones, with around 84% as singletons. CDR1 and CDR2 from the germline V gene are SGHTA and FQGTGA. CDR3 length: 19 amino acids. V dropped 2 bases and J dropped 4; count of bases not matched to a gene: 11. The source was PBMCs, collected after 24 months of ibrutinib treatment. The chain uses TRBV7-3 and TRBJ2-2, with TRBD1 identical over 12 bases. This receptor was taken from a human donor with chronic lymphocytic leukemia. CDR3 protein: CASSLFSVVGQGATGELFF. CDR3 nucleotide sequence: TGTGCCAGCAGCTTATTTTCGGTAGTGGGACAGGGGGCCACCGGGGAGCTGTTTTTT.